The rows below give T cell receptor beta chains drawn from one sample of a study of cytomegalovirus exposure and HLA in healthy donors. Profiling relied on immunoSEQ multiplex PCR, and the TCRdb table lists in-frame clones only, not all of them. Here the sample spans more than 200,000 clones, over 65% being singletons. The sequencing sample was made of PBMCs. These receptors all come from a man aged 40-49 years in good health and CMV-seronegative. CDR3s include the opening cysteine and the closing phenylalanine or tryptophan. D genes are given only for firm matches. A row's size may be missing; if present it is once, few, many or a size class.

clone_size: -
d_call: TRBD1
v_call: TRBV18
j_call: TRBJ2-7
cdr3_aa: CASSPLNRDREDEQYF
cdr3_nt: TGTGCCAGCTCACCACTTAACCGGGACAGGGAAGACGAGCAGTACTTC

clone_size: -
d_call: TRBD1
v_call: TRBV9
j_call: TRBJ2-6
cdr3_aa: CASKTGGGGGANVLTF
cdr3_nt: TGTGCCTCAAAGACAGGGGGCGGCGGGGGGGCCAACGTCCTGACTTTC

clone_size: -
d_call: -
v_call: TRBV5-4
j_call: TRBJ2-5
cdr3_aa: CASSFLGREETQYF
cdr3_nt: TGTGCCAGCAGCTTCTTAGGCAGGGAAGAGACCCAGTACTTC

clone_size: -
d_call: -
v_call: TRBV29-1
j_call: TRBJ2-2
cdr3_aa: CSVEDEGRTGELFF
cdr3_nt: TGCAGCGTTGAAGATGAGGGGAGGACCGGGGAGCTGTTTTTT

clone_size: -
d_call: -
v_call: TRBV5-1
j_call: TRBJ1-5
cdr3_aa: CASSLDGYSNQPQHF
cdr3_nt: TGCGCCAGCAGCTTGGACGGGTATAGCAATCAGCCCCAGCATTTT

clone_size: -
d_call: TRBD1
v_call: TRBV7-9
j_call: TRBJ1-2
cdr3_aa: CASSPLGTVYGYTF
cdr3_nt: TGTGCCAGCAGCCCCTTAGGGACAGTATATGGCTACACCTTC

clone_size: once
d_call: TRBD1
v_call: TRBV4-1
j_call: TRBJ1-2
cdr3_aa: CASSEGQARSYGYTF
cdr3_nt: TGCGCCAGCAGCGAAGGACAGGCCAGGAGCTATGGCTACACCTTC

clone_size: -
d_call: -
v_call: TRBV29-1
j_call: TRBJ1-1
cdr3_aa: CSVEDRRAEAFF
cdr3_nt: TGCAGCGTTGAAGATCGGAGGGCTGAAGCTTTCTTT

clone_size: -
d_call: TRBD1
v_call: TRBV10-3
j_call: TRBJ2-1
cdr3_aa: CAIKGQGGEQFF
cdr3_nt: TGTGCCATCAAGGGACAGGGCGGTGAGCAGTTCTTC

clone_size: once
d_call: -
v_call: TRBV6-1
j_call: TRBJ1-2
cdr3_aa: CASSEGFVGGYGYTF
cdr3_nt: TGTGCCAGCAGTGAAGGGTTCGTGGGGGGATACGGCTACACCTTC

clone_size: few
d_call: -
v_call: TRBV18
j_call: TRBJ1-4
cdr3_aa: CASSPGGARSEKLFF
cdr3_nt: TGTGCCAGCTCACCGGGAGGGGCGCGGAGTGAAAAACTGTTTTTT

clone_size: -
d_call: -
v_call: TRBV7-9
j_call: TRBJ1-5
cdr3_aa: CASSLAVDGGDQPQHF
cdr3_nt: TGTGCCAGCAGCTTAGCGGTAGACGGGGGAGATCAGCCCCAGCATTTT

clone_size: -
d_call: -
v_call: TRBV12-5
j_call: TRBJ2-1
cdr3_aa: CASGFEGYNEQFF
cdr3_nt: TGTGCTAGTGGTTTTGAGGGTTACAATGAGCAGTTCTTC

clone_size: -
d_call: -
v_call: TRBV7-3
j_call: TRBJ2-5
cdr3_aa: CASSLTRGGETQYF
cdr3_nt: TGTGCCAGCAGCTTAACAAGGGGGGGGGAGACCCAGTACTTC

clone_size: once
d_call: TRBD1
v_call: TRBV7-8
j_call: TRBJ1-2
cdr3_aa: CASSLLTGGDGYTF
cdr3_nt: TGTGCCAGCAGCTTACTAACAGGGGGAGATGGCTACACCTTC

clone_size: -
d_call: TRBD1
v_call: TRBV6-5
j_call: TRBJ1-2
cdr3_aa: CASSYDRVYGYTF
cdr3_nt: TGTGCCAGCAGTTACGACAGGGTATACGGCTACACCTTC

clone_size: once
d_call: -
v_call: TRBV18
j_call: TRBJ2-7
cdr3_aa: CASSPTHGTYEQYF
cdr3_nt: TGTGCCAGCTCACCTACTCACGGGACCTACGAGCAGTACTTC

clone_size: -
d_call: TRBD1
v_call: TRBV27
j_call: TRBJ2-7
cdr3_aa: CASSRETGALEQYF
cdr3_nt: TGTGCCAGCAGTCGAGAGACAGGGGCACTCGAGCAGTACTTC

clone_size: -
d_call: -
v_call: TRBV5-1
j_call: TRBJ2-1
cdr3_aa: CASSEDSYNEQFF
cdr3_nt: TGCGCCAGCAGTGAGGACTCCTACAATGAGCAGTTCTTC

clone_size: -
d_call: -
v_call: TRBV10-3
j_call: TRBJ2-1
cdr3_aa: CATCFDTYNEQFF
cdr3_nt: TGTGCCACCTGCTTCGACACCTACAATGAGCAGTTCTTC

clone_size: once
d_call: -
v_call: TRBV4-1
j_call: TRBJ1-6
cdr3_aa: CASSQDEILDSPLHF
cdr3_nt: TGCGCCAGCAGCCAAGATGAGATTTTGGATTCACCCCTCCACTTT

clone_size: -
d_call: -
v_call: TRBV15
j_call: TRBJ2-1
cdr3_aa: CATSRDFAEASRTIYNEQFF
cdr3_nt: TGTGCCACCAGCAGAGATTTCGCGGAGGCGTCCCGGACTATTTACAATGAGCAGTTCTTC

clone_size: -
d_call: -
v_call: TRBV28
j_call: TRBJ2-7
cdr3_aa: CASSSPIGAMSSYEQYF
cdr3_nt: TGTGCCAGCAGTTCTCCCATTGGGGCCATGAGCTCCTACGAGCAGTACTTC

clone_size: -
d_call: -
v_call: TRBV27
j_call: TRBJ2-5
cdr3_aa: CASSPLPGVKTQYF
cdr3_nt: TGTGCCAGCAGTCCCCTTCCGGGAGTTAAGACCCAGTACTTC

clone_size: -
d_call: -
v_call: TRBV4-3
j_call: TRBJ2-3
cdr3_aa: CASSQVRGASTDTQYF
cdr3_nt: TGCGCCAGCAGCCAAGTTCGGGGGGCCAGCACAGATACGCAGTATTTT

clone_size: -
d_call: TRBD2
v_call: TRBV19
j_call: TRBJ2-3
cdr3_aa: CATDLAGDTDTQYF
cdr3_nt: TGTGCCACCGACCTAGCGGGAGATACAGATACGCAGTATTTT

clone_size: -
d_call: -
v_call: TRBV7-9
j_call: TRBJ1-1
cdr3_aa: CASSGEAVAFF
cdr3_nt: TGTGCCAGCAGCGGGGAGGCAGTTGCTTTCTTT

clone_size: once
d_call: -
v_call: TRBV27
j_call: TRBJ1-2
cdr3_aa: CASSRGTNYGYTF
cdr3_nt: TGTGCCAGCAGTAGAGGGACAAACTATGGCTACACCTTC

clone_size: -
d_call: -
v_call: TRBV2
j_call: TRBJ2-1
cdr3_aa: CASRIGGASYNEQFF
cdr3_nt: TGTGCCAGCAGGATAGGGGGGGCCTCCTACAATGAGCAGTTCTTC

clone_size: -
d_call: -
v_call: TRBV18
j_call: TRBJ1-1
cdr3_aa: CASSSSREAEAFF
cdr3_nt: TGTGCCAGCTCATCGAGCAGGGAGGCTGAAGCTTTCTTT

clone_size: -
d_call: TRBD1
v_call: TRBV11-2
j_call: TRBJ2-1
cdr3_aa: CASSLKRDSSYNEQFF
cdr3_nt: TGTGCCAGCAGCTTAAAGAGGGACAGTTCCTACAATGAGCAGTTCTTC

clone_size: once
d_call: TRBD1
v_call: TRBV4-2
j_call: TRBJ1-5
cdr3_aa: CASSQQGQGVQPQHF
cdr3_nt: TGTGCCAGCAGCCAACAGGGACAGGGGGTTCAGCCCCAGCATTTT

clone_size: few
d_call: -
v_call: TRBV27
j_call: TRBJ1-1
cdr3_aa: CATRWGGTEAFF
cdr3_nt: TGTGCCACCCGGTGGGGGGGCACTGAAGCTTTCTTT

clone_size: few
d_call: -
v_call: TRBV4-2
j_call: TRBJ1-1
cdr3_aa: CASTTGEGLTEAFF
cdr3_nt: TGTGCCAGCACCACGGGGGAGGGGTTGACTGAAGCTTTCTTT

clone_size: -
d_call: -
v_call: TRBV15
j_call: TRBJ2-7
cdr3_aa: CATSRDRTYEQYF
cdr3_nt: TGTGCCACCAGCAGAGACAGAACCTACGAGCAGTACTTC